The TCR beta chain under discussion was sequenced for a study of cytomegalovirus exposure and HLA in healthy donors. The PCR was carried out with 60 Vbeta primers and 13 Jbeta primers. The data were produced by immunoSEQ multiplex PCR, yet TCRdb's version contains in-frame clones alone and is incomplete. Of approximately 44,000 clones in the sample, roughly nine tenths are singletons; the top ten hold roughly 8%. This clone was counted between two and nine times. The antigen is undetermined. Overall study findings and caveats: Another analysis was done later, and it associated 17,000 or so TCR beta sequences with HLA alleles at 0.05 false discovery rate.

Germline values: CDR1 LNHDA, CDR2 SQIVND (reference sequence). With V trimmed by 5 bases and J by 3 bases, 15 bases remained unmatched. This CDR3 region has 18 residues. Sequencing input: PBMCs. The chain employs TRBV19 and TRBJ2-1, with 8 bases aligning to TRBD2. This clonotype was sampled from a woman in her thirties or forties in good health and CMV-seropositive. CDR3 sequence reads: CASSYDPFTSGNYNEQFF. The DNA for the CDR3 is TGTGCCAGTAGTTATGACCCCTTTACTAGCGGAAACTACAATGAGCAGTTCTTC.